The 23 T cell receptor beta chains presented below share a single source sample, sequenced in a study of OX40 agonist ivuxolimab in advanced cancers. To prepare the library, the immunoSEQ multiplex PCR assay was applied. TCRdb carries this immuneACCESS record with in-frame sequences only. Its versions omit some clonotypes, under half of them owing to an unresolved V gene in the studies checked, with the rest unexplained. For this sample the table gives 30,000 or so clones, of which around 90% were detected only once. The ten largest clones capture roughly 10% of the sample. The material sequenced was CD4+ or CD8+ T cells sorted from blood, taken in a trial of the OX40 agonist ivuxolimab. These receptors were taken from an adult with an advanced solid tumor such as melanoma, head and neck, liver or kidney cancer.

CDR3 nucleotide sequence: TGTGCCAGCAGTAGACAGGGGGCAGGGAATCAGCCCCAGCATTTT. It is translated as CASSRQGAGNQPQHF. The chain joins TRBV6-1 to TRBJ1-5; TRBD1 aligns across 10 bases. The CDR3 totals 15 residues. Trimming at V came to 5 bases and at J to 4 bases, leaving 5 bases not matched to a gene. In germline, CDR1 is MNHNS, CDR2 SASEGT.

J is TRBJ2-1 and V is TRBV9, with 12 bases fitting TRBD2. CDR1 is SGDLS and CDR2 is YYNGEE in the germline V gene. The CDR3 covers 15 residues. The junction had 7 bases not matched to a gene; V was cut back by 4 bases and J by 8 bases. CDR3 DNA sequence: TGTGCCAGCAGCCCTCGACTAGCGGGGGTAGATGAGCAGTTCTTC. Its translation is CASSPRLAGVDEQFF.

The chain combines TRBV10-2 with TRBJ2-7, with D perhaps given as TRBD1 or TRBD2 (5 bases each). Germline-derived CDR1 and CDR2 are WSHSY and SAAADI. The CDR3 covers 14 residues. The ends were cut back, 2 bases at V and 1 base at J, with 9 bases in the middle. The CDR3 loop is CASSEEGLSYEQYF. CDR3 sequence (DNA): TGCGCCAGCAGTGAGGAGGGGCTTTCCTACGAGCAGTACTTC.

The chain is built from TRBV6-5 and TRBJ1-6; D remains unclear. The length of the CDR3 is 15 residues. Trimming took 7 bases from V and 7 from J, leaving 17 bases between them. Germline V gene lookup returns CDR1 MNHEY and CDR2 SVGAGI. The DNA for the CDR3 is TGTGCCAGCACCGAGGGAATAACCGCGAATTCACCCCTCCACTTT. Amino acid sequence: CASTEGITANSPLHF.

The chain is built from TRBV28 and TRBJ2-5; TRBD1 matches at 10 bases. This CDR3 comprises 15 residues. The V gene end was trimmed by 6 bases and the J gene end by 5 bases; junction bases not matched to a gene: 9. Looked up from germline, CDR1 is MDHEN and CDR2 is SYDVKM. CDR3 amino acids: CASRSGTGVYETQYF. The CDR3 DNA reads TGTGCCAGCAGATCCGGGACAGGGGTGTATGAGACCCAGTACTTC.

V gene TRBV19 combines with J gene TRBJ1-1; 8 bases map to TRBD1. With V trimmed by 4 bases and J by 4 bases, 5 bases remained unmatched. Germline V gene data show CDR1 as LNHDA and CDR2 as SQIVND (reference sequence). This CDR3 comprises 14 residues. CDR3 bases: TGTGCCAGTAGTACAGGGGGCGCGCCCACTGAAGCTTTCTTT. It yields the protein CASSTGGAPTEAFF.

This clone was observed a single time. V is TRBV27 and J is TRBJ2-7, with 8 positions matching TRBD1. The CDR3 extends over 14 amino acids. Unmatched junction bases numbered 8, after V lost 7 bases and J lost 3 bases. Germline V gene sequence: CDR1 MNHEY, CDR2 SMNVEV (reference sequence). The DNA for the CDR3 is TGTGCCAGCACCAAAGGACAGGGTTTCTACGAGCAGTACTTC. It specifies CASTKGQGFYEQYF.

The V and J genes are TRBV7-6 and TRBJ2-3; no firm D call. Trimming cost V 5 bases and J 0 bases, with 9 bases left between them. Germline V gene sequence: CDR1 SGHVS, CDR2 FNYEAQ. This CDR3 region has 14 residues. CDR3 bases: TGTGCCAGCAGCCCATCGGACAGCACAGATACGCAGTATTTT. Its protein product is CASSPSDSTDTQYF.

The V and J genes are TRBV27 and TRBJ2-5; D not certain. This CDR3 has 14 amino acids. The germline CDR1 and CDR2 sequences are MNHEY and SMNVEV (reference sequence). V was shortened by 3 bases and J by 5 bases, with 13 bases between the two germline ends. Written as DNA, the CDR3 is TGTGCCAGCAGTTTCGGCCTCACCAGTGAGACCCAGTACTTC. Translation: CASSFGLTSETQYF.

The J gene is TRBJ2-2, the V gene TRBV10-3; the match to TRBD1 covers 10 bases. Germline CDR1 ENHRY, CDR2 SYGVKD. Trimming at V came to 1 base and at J to 5 bases, leaving 13 bases not matched to a gene. The CDR3 is 19 residues long. CDR3 in amino acids: CAISEYSRDRGSRTGELFF. Written as DNA, the CDR3 is TGTGCCATCAGTGAGTACTCGCGGGACAGGGGTTCTCGGACCGGGGAGCTGTTTTTT.

CDR3 loop: CASSQEIAGVFYEQYF. The CDR3 nucleotides read TGCGCCAGCAGCCAGGAGATAGCGGGGGTCTTCTACGAGCAGTACTTC. The chain recombines TRBV4-1 with TRBJ2-7; TRBD2 agrees at 9 bases. The germline V gene has CDR1 MGHRA and CDR2 YSYEKL. The CDR3 runs 16 residues. The trim removed 3 bases at V and 3 bases at J, leaving 9 bases unmatched.

The V gene is TRBV4-3, the J gene TRBJ2-7, with 9 nucleotides matching TRBD1. The CDR3 covers 15 residues. J was trimmed by 3 bases and V by 4 bases; bases with no gene match: 7. Germline V gene data show CDR1 as LGHNA and CDR2 as YSLEER. The CDR3 spells CASSPDRGSIYEQYF. Here the CDR3 DNA reads TGCGCCAGCAGCCCAGACAGGGGGAGCATCTACGAGCAGTACTTC.

The CDR3 DNA follows: TGCGCCAGCAGATCCCTGAGGGAGACGAATGAGCAGTTCTTC. Protein: CASRSLRETNEQFF. The chain couples TRBV10-2 to TRBJ2-1; D might be TRBD2 (5 bases). V lost 6 bases, J lost 7 bases, and 16 bases lay in between. This CDR3 comprises 14 residues. Germline V gene data show CDR1 as WSHSY and CDR2 as SAAADI.

V and J are TRBV7-9 and TRBJ2-1, with TRBD2 identical over 11 bases. V gave up 6 bases and J gave up 4 bases; unmatched junction bases: 8. The CDR3 is 16 amino acids. CDR1 and CDR2 (germline): SEHNR, FQNEAQ (reference sequence). The CDR3 DNA is TGTGCCAGCAGGCGTACTAGCGGGGGCCTTTACAATGAGCAGTTCTTC. Protein: CASRRTSGGLYNEQFF.

The chain recombines TRBV29-1 with TRBJ2-7; 7 bases are a match to TRBD1. The length of the CDR3 is 12 residues. CDR1 and CDR2 (germline): SQVTM, ANQGSEA. For the CDR3, the DNA is TGCAGTGTAGGGGACAGCTACTACGAGCAGTACTTC. It codes for CSVGDSYYEQYF.

This clone was observed a single time. The V call is TRBV29-1, the J call TRBJ1-4; weak D call: TRBD1 (6 bases). The CDR3 spans 13 residues. Between the trimmed V and J ends, which lost 4 bases and 4 bases, there was a span of 10 bases. Germline V gives CDR1 SQVTM, CDR2 ANQGSEA. As DNA, the CDR3 is TGCAGCGTTGCAAGGGGGAGTAATGAAAAACTGTTTTTT. It encodes CSVARGSNEKLFF.

The rearrangement joins TRBV7-6 to TRBJ1-1, with D hard to call. Per the germline V gene, CDR1 is SGHVS and CDR2 is FNYEAQ. The CDR3 consists of 14 residues. V gave up 1 base and J gave up 0 bases, with 6 bases separating them. CDR3: CASSLEILNTEAFF. CDR3 nucleotide sequence: TGTGCCAGCAGCTTAGAGATTTTGAACACTGAAGCTTTCTTT.

The chain couples TRBV11-2 to TRBJ1-3; D is unclear. CDR3 length equals 15 residues. CDR1 SGHAT and CDR2 FQNNGV come from the germline V gene. Trimming pared 7 bases from V and 0 bases from J, leaving 13 bases between. The CDR3 loop reads CASTLLDVSGNTIYF. CDR3 sequence (DNA): TGTGCCAGCACCCTCCTCGACGTCTCTGGAAACACCATATATTTT.

In this sample, this clone turned up once. This sequence joins TRBV27 and TRBJ2-3; possible D gene TRBD1, 5 bases. The CDR3 covers 16 residues. The germline V and J ends were trimmed by 7 bases and 0 bases, with 17 bases remaining between them. In germline, CDR1 is MNHEY, CDR2 SMNVEV (reference sequence). The CDR3 reads CASTPDSLFSTDTQYF. CDR3 DNA sequence: TGTGCCAGCACCCCAGACAGCCTATTTAGCACAGATACGCAGTATTTT.

This chain uses TRBV27 with TRBJ1-2; possible D gene TRBD1, 5 bases. V lost 6 bases to trimming and J lost 4 bases, with 18 bases between them. This CDR3 region has 15 residues. CDR1 is MNHEY, CDR2 SMNVEV, per germline (reference sequence). In nucleotides, the CDR3 is TGTGCCAGCAGCCCCCGTCGGGGGTATGGCTATGGCTACACCTTC. Its protein is CASSPRRGYGYGYTF.

The rearrangement uses TRBV27 and TRBJ1-5; 8 bases line up with TRBD1. Germline-derived CDR1 and CDR2 are MNHEY and SMNVEV (reference sequence). V shed 5 bases and J 6 bases; nucleotides not matched to a gene: 6. The CDR3 is made up of 14 amino acids. CDR3 loop: CASSKQGVRQPQHF. In nucleotides, the CDR3 is TGTGCCAGCAGTAAACAGGGGGTTCGTCAGCCCCAGCATTTT.

The chain couples TRBV19 to TRBJ1-2; TRBD1 matches at 7 bases. This CDR3 is built from 15 residues. The junction had 11 bases not matched to a gene; V was cut back by 4 bases and J by 6 bases. In germline, CDR1 is LNHDA, CDR2 SQIVND (reference sequence). The CDR3 reads CASSKENRDRNGYTF. CDR3 in DNA: TGTGCCAGTAGTAAGGAGAACCGGGACAGAAATGGCTACACCTTC.

This clone was observed once. The CDR3 DNA sequence: TGTGCCAGCAGCTGGGGGGGGACTGAAGCTTTCTTT. This translates into CASSWGGTEAFF. V usage is TRBV5-6 and J usage is TRBJ1-1; a weak D match, TRBD1 (5 bases). The length of the CDR3 is 12 residues. CDR1 SGHDT and CDR2 YYEEEE come from the germline V gene. The germline V and J ends were trimmed by 3 bases and 5 bases, with 8 bases remaining between them. The variable domain in full, completed from reference TRBV5-6 and TRBJ1-1, reads DAGVTQSPTHLIKTRGQQVTLRCSPKSGHDTVSWYQQALGQGPQFIFQYYEEEERQRGNFPDRFSGHQFPNYSSELNVNALLLGDSALYLCASSWGGTEAFFGQGTRLTVV.